This record concerns one TCR beta chain sequence. These data are taken from a study of blood T cell repertoires in COVID-19. Study as a whole: The study drew acute and convalescent COVID-19 samples from the United States, Italy and Spain. Sample material is recorded as cDNA or gDNA derived from T cells, B-cell-depleted T cells, or PBMCs.

Source study methods: Quantification of nucleated cells was approximated via reference gene primer amplification. Repertoires were generated with immunoSEQ multiplex PCR, while TCRdb's copy carries only in-frame clones and drops some. V, J and clone size are those of that table, while D and trimming were read from the DNA. This sample has some 200,000 clones, with about 85% found just once. The V and J ends lost 5 bases and 1 base respectively, with 20 bases between them. The CDR3 covers 17 residues. Germline V gene lookup returns CDR1 SEHNR and CDR2 FQNEAQ (reference sequence). This TCR was recovered from a man aged 55 to 70 with active or convalescent COVID-19. Sequenced sample: peripheral blood. V is TRBV7-9 and J is TRBJ2-5; no definite D call. The CDR3 spells CASSPQRGRVGQETQYF. Here the CDR3 DNA reads TGTGCCAGCAGCCCCCAGCGAGGCAGAGTAGGCCAAGAGACCCAGTACTTC.